The rows below give T cell receptor beta chains drawn from one sample of a study of T cells in Graves' hyperthyroidism and ophthalmopathy. Each CDR3 protein gets one entry after TCRdb re-called the multiplex PCR reads with MiXCR. The table includes over 350,000 distinct CDR3 sequences, over 11% detected once. What was sequenced was blood. The origin of the receptors is a man aged 50 to 59 with Graves' ophthalmopathy. Both conserved end residues are part of each CDR3. The order of the fields is V gene, clone size, J gene, D gene, CDR3 protein, CDR3 DNA. A D gene is named only where the DNA matches it firmly. Clone size appears in some rows only: once, few, many, or a class for an expanded clone.

V: TRBV5-1
size: NA
J: TRBJ2-2
D: TRBD2
CDR3: CASSLVERGNTGELFF
DNA: TGCGCCAGCAGCTTGGTCGAGCGGGGGAACACCGGGGAGCTGTTTTTT

V: TRBV4-1
size: few
J: TRBJ2-7
D: NA
CDR3: CASSQDRGVNYEQYF
DNA: TGCGCCAGCAGCCAAGACAGGGGAGTTAATTACGAGCAGTACTTC

V: TRBV20-1
size: NA
J: TRBJ1-1
D: NA
CDR3: CSAREVRMNTEAFF
DNA: TGCAGTGCTAGAGAGGTGCGGATGAACACTGAAGCTTTCTTT

V: TRBV4-1
size: many
J: TRBJ2-1
D: TRBD2
CDR3: CASSQSGLAGAGNNEQFF
DNA: TGCGCCAGCAGCCAATCGGGACTAGCGGGAGCCGGTAACAATGAGCAGTTCTTC

V: TRBV30
size: many
J: TRBJ1-5
D: NA
CDR3: CAWSGSRDQPQHF
DNA: TGTGCCTGGAGTGGTTCGAGGGATCAGCCCCAGCATTTT

V: TRBV3-1
size: few
J: TRBJ2-1
D: TRBD1
CDR3: CASSRTGSYDEQFF
DNA: TGTGCCAGCAGCCGGACAGGCTCCTACGATGAGCAGTTCTTC

V: TRBV19
size: many
J: TRBJ1-1
D: NA
CDR3: CASSGIGQQNTEAFF
DNA: TGTGCCAGTAGTGGGATCGGACAGCAAAACACTGAAGCTTTCTTT

V: TRBV27
size: few
J: TRBJ1-5
D: NA
CDR3: CASSYRDDQPQHF
DNA: TGTGCCAGCAGTTACCGGGATGATCAGCCCCAGCATTTT

V: TRBV6-1
size: NA
J: TRBJ2-1
D: NA
CDR3: CASSELAKQFF
DNA: TGTGCCAGCAGTGAACTAGCGAAGCAGTTCTTC

V: TRBV3-1
size: many
J: TRBJ2-1
D: NA
CDR3: CASSHASGVVMHEQFF
DNA: TGTGCCAGCAGCCACGCCTCGGGAGTTGTTATGCATGAGCAGTTCTTC

V: TRBV5-1
size: NA
J: TRBJ1-2
D: NA
CDR3: CASSPVGGARGYTF
DNA: TGCGCCAGCAGCCCGGTTGGGGGCGCACGGGGCTACACCTTC

V: TRBV18
size: many
J: TRBJ1-2
D: TRBD1
CDR3: CASSSDRANYGYTF
DNA: TGTGCCAGCTCATCTGACAGGGCCAACTATGGCTACACCTTC

V: TRBV7-9
size: few
J: TRBJ2-1
D: NA
CDR3: CASSGAEGVGSYNEQFF
DNA: TGTGCCAGCAGCGGGGCCGAGGGAGTGGGCTCCTACAATGAGCAGTTCTTC

V: TRBV7-8
size: once
J: TRBJ2-1
D: TRBD2
CDR3: CASTLLGGLAGGNNEQFF
DNA: TGTGCCAGCACCCTATTGGGGGGGCTAGCGGGAGGGAACAATGAGCAGTTCTTC

V: TRBV2
size: many
J: TRBJ1-1
D: TRBD1
CDR3: CASSQGAVTEAFF
DNA: TGTGCCAGCAGCCAGGGGGCGGTCACTGAAGCTTTCTTT

V: TRBV28
size: many
J: TRBJ2-3
D: TRBD2
CDR3: CASGGLAGGLDTQYF
DNA: TGTGCCAGCGGCGGACTAGCGGGAGGGTTAGATACGCAGTATTTT

V: TRBV3-1
size: NA
J: TRBJ2-5
D: TRBD1
CDR3: CASSQGTGKETQYF
DNA: TGTGCCAGCAGCCAAGGGACAGGAAAAGAGACCCAGTACTTC

V: TRBV7-9
size: NA
J: TRBJ2-1
D: TRBD2
CDR3: CASSSGLAGEDLYEQFF
DNA: TGTGCCAGCAGCTCTGGACTAGCGGGAGAAGATCTCTACGAGCAGTTCTTC

V: TRBV27
size: NA
J: TRBJ1-6
D: NA
CDR3: CASSPSFRGGLPLHF
DNA: TGTGCCAGCAGTCCTTCTTTCCGGGGGGGGCTGCCCCTCCACTTT

V: TRBV20-1
size: NA
J: TRBJ2-4
D: NA
CDR3: CSASQGGIQYF
DNA: TGCAGTGCGTCCCAAGGGGGCATTCAGTACTTC

V: TRBV20-1
size: many
J: TRBJ2-1
D: TRBD2
CDR3: CSAEAGLAGANEQFF
DNA: TGCAGTGCTGAGGCAGGACTAGCGGGCGCAAATGAGCAGTTCTTC

V: TRBV29-1
size: few
J: TRBJ2-3
D: NA
CDR3: CSVPPGWGSNLGGTQYF
DNA: TGCAGCGTTCCTCCCGGTTGGGGGAGTAACCTCGGTGGAACGCAGTATTTT

V: TRBV7-9
size: NA
J: TRBJ2-3
D: NA
CDR3: CASSSESSTDTQYF
DNA: TGTGCCAGCAGCTCCGAAAGTAGCACAGATACGCAGTATTTT

V: TRBV3-1
size: many
J: TRBJ2-1
D: TRBD1
CDR3: CASSGTGVTNEQFF
DNA: TGTGCCAGCAGTGGGACAGGGGTTACTAACGAGCAGTTCTTC

V: TRBV20-1
size: many
J: TRBJ2-7
D: TRBD2
CDR3: CSASKSGRGSYEQYF
DNA: TGCAGTGCTAGTAAATCCGGGAGGGGGTCCTACGAGCAGTACTTC

V: TRBV29-1
size: few
J: TRBJ1-2
D: TRBD1
CDR3: CSVDLDRTYGYTF
DNA: TGCAGCGTTGATCTGGACAGGACCTATGGCTACACCTTC

V: TRBV30
size: NA
J: TRBJ2-5
D: NA
CDR3: CASNLGRHQETQYF
DNA: TGTGCCTCTAACCTGGGGCGCCACCAAGAGACCCAGTACTTC

V: TRBV20-1
size: few
J: TRBJ1-1
D: NA
CDR3: CSALAQRRNTEAFF
DNA: TGCAGTGCCCTAGCTCAGCGGAGGAACACTGAAGCTTTCTTT

V: TRBV5-1
size: many
J: TRBJ2-7
D: TRBD2
CDR3: CASSAGLAPYEQYF
DNA: TGCGCCAGCAGCGCCGGACTAGCGCCCTACGAGCAGTACTTC

V: TRBV2
size: many
J: TRBJ2-3
D: NA
CDR3: CASDRRTDTQYF
DNA: TGTGCCAGTGACCGTCGCACAGATACGCAGTATTTT

V: TRBV6-5
size: many
J: TRBJ2-3
D: NA
CDR3: CASSYSGWDTQYF
DNA: TGTGCCAGCAGTTACTCGGGGTGGGATACGCAGTATTTT

V: TRBV12-3/TRBV12-4
size: few
J: TRBJ1-5
D: NA
CDR3: CASSFGQANQPQHF
DNA: TGTGCCAGCAGTTTCGGTCAGGCAAATCAGCCCCAGCATTTT

V: TRBV6-6
size: few
J: TRBJ1-1
D: NA
CDR3: CASSYSWGNTEAFF
DNA: TGTGCCAGCAGTTACTCTTGGGGAAACACTGAAGCTTTCTTT

V: TRBV28
size: many
J: TRBJ2-2
D: TRBD1
CDR3: CASRGTRGLPSANTGELFF
DNA: TGTGCCAGCAGGGGGACCAGGGGGCTCCCGTCCGCGAACACCGGGGAGCTGTTTTTT

V: TRBV7-2
size: few
J: TRBJ2-2
D: NA
CDR3: CASSFLATNTGELFF
DNA: TGTGCCAGCAGCTTTCTCGCGACGAACACCGGGGAGCTGTTTTTT

V: TRBV18
size: many
J: TRBJ2-7
D: TRBD1
CDR3: CASSRVPGGSYEQYF
DNA: TGTGCCAGCTCACGAGTCCCAGGGGGCTCCTACGAGCAGTACTTC

V: TRBV10-2
size: few
J: TRBJ2-7
D: NA
CDR3: CASSTRGSSLPHYEQYF
DNA: TGCGCCAGCAGTACCCGGGGGTCATCCCTACCCCACTACGAGCAGTACTTC

V: TRBV20-1
size: many
J: TRBJ2-5
D: NA
CDR3: CSAREGSLLQETQYF
DNA: TGCAGTGCTAGAGAGGGGAGCCTACTTCAAGAGACCCAGTACTTC

V: TRBV30
size: few
J: TRBJ2-5
D: TRBD2
CDR3: CAWSGRTSGETQYF
DNA: TGTGCCTGGAGTGGCCGGACTAGCGGGGAGACCCAGTACTTC

V: TRBV20-1
size: many
J: TRBJ2-1
D: NA
CDR3: CSAGDGIF
DNA: TGCAGTGCGGGGGACGGTATCTTC

V: TRBV30
size: many
J: TRBJ1-4
D: TRBD1
CDR3: CAWSAKINRGVEKLFF
DNA: TGTGCCTGGAGTGCTAAGATTAACAGGGGAGTGGAAAAACTGTTTTTT

V: TRBV18
size: few
J: TRBJ2-1
D: NA
CDR3: CASSPLPGVVREQFF
DNA: TGTGCCAGCTCACCACTTCCGGGAGTAGTCCGTGAGCAGTTCTTC

V: TRBV19
size: NA
J: TRBJ1-2
D: NA
CDR3: CASSIIKGGTYGYTF
DNA: TGTGCCAGTAGTATCATTAAAGGGGGAACCTATGGCTACACCTTC

V: TRBV24-1
size: few
J: TRBJ2-3
D: NA
CDR3: CATSDPTYGDKGTDTQYF
DNA: TGTGCCACCAGTGATCCTACGTACGGAGACAAAGGCACAGATACGCAGTATTTT

V: TRBV28
size: many
J: TRBJ1-1
D: TRBD1
CDR3: CASSLGQSLNTEAFF
DNA: TGTGCCAGCAGTTTGGGACAGAGTCTGAACACTGAAGCTTTCTTT

V: TRBV9
size: NA
J: TRBJ2-1
D: NA
CDR3: CASSVGGSPAYNEQFF
DNA: TGTGCCAGCAGCGTAGGTGGATCACCGGCCTACAATGAGCAGTTCTTC

V: TRBV10-3
size: many
J: TRBJ2-7
D: NA
CDR3: CAISDVVQGKGYEQYF
DNA: TGTGCCATCAGTGATGTTGTTCAGGGCAAAGGCTACGAGCAGTACTTC

V: TRBV9
size: many
J: TRBJ1-2
D: TRBD1
CDR3: CASSVEQGAYGYTF
DNA: TGTGCCAGCAGCGTAGAGCAGGGGGCGTATGGCTACACCTTC

V: TRBV5-1
size: many
J: TRBJ2-1
D: TRBD2
CDR3: CASRRELAVYNEQFF
DNA: TGCGCCAGCAGGAGGGAACTAGCGGTCTACAATGAGCAGTTCTTC

V: TRBV30
size: many
J: TRBJ1-1
D: TRBD1
CDR3: CAWGTGAPTEAFF
DNA: TGTGCCTGGGGGACAGGGGCGCCCACTGAAGCTTTCTTT

V: TRBV13
size: many
J: TRBJ2-3
D: NA
CDR3: CASSLGPSKGTDTQYF
DNA: TGTGCCAGCAGCTTAGGCCCCAGTAAAGGGACGGATACGCAGTATTTT

V: TRBV28
size: few
J: TRBJ2-7
D: NA
CDR3: CASSLDGRDWEQYF
DNA: TGTGCCAGCAGTTTGGACGGTCGGGATTGGGAGCAGTACTTC

V: TRBV19
size: NA
J: TRBJ2-7
D: NA
CDR3: CASNQMGYEQYF
DNA: TGTGCCAGTAACCAGATGGGCTACGAGCAGTACTTC